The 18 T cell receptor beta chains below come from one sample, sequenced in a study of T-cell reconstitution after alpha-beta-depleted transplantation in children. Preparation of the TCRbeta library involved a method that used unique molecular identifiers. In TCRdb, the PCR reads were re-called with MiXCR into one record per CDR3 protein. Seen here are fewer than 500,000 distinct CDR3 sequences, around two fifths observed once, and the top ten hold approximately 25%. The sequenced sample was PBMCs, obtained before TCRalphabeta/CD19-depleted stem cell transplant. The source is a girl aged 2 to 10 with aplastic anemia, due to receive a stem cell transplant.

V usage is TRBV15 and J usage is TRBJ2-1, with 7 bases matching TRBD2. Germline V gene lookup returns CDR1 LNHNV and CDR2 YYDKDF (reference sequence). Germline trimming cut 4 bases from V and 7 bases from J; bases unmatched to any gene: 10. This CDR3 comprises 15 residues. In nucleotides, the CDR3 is TGTGCCACCAGCAATGTAGTAGGGGAGGGTAATGAGCAGTTCTTC. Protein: CATSNVVGEGNEQFF.

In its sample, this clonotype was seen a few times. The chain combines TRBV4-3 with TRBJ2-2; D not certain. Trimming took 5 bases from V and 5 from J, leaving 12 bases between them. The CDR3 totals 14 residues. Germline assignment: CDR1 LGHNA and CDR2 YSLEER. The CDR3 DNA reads TGCGCCAGCAGCTCCGTCTGGGAAACCGGGGAGCTGTTTTTT. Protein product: CASSSVWETGELFF.

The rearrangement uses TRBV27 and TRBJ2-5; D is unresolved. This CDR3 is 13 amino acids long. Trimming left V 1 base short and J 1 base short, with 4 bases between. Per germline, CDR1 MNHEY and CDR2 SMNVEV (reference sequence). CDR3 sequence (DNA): TGTGCCAGCAGTTTATGGGCCCAAGAGACCCAGTACTTC. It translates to CASSLWAQETQYF.

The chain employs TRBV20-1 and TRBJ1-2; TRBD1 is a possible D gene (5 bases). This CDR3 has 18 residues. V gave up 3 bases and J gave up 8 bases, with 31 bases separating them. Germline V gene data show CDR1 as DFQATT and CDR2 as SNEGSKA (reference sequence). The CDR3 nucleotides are TGCAGTGCTAGGTCCAGGGTCGGAGGGCGATGGAGTAGCGTGGGCTACACCTTC. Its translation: CSARSRVGGRWSSVGYTF.

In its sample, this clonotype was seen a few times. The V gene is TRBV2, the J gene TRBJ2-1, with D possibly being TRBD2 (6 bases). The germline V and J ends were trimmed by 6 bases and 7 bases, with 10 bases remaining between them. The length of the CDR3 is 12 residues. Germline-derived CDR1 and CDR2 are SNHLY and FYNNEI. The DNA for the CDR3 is TGTGCCAGCAGACTAGCAGGGAATGAGCAGTTCTTC. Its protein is CASRLAGNEQFF.

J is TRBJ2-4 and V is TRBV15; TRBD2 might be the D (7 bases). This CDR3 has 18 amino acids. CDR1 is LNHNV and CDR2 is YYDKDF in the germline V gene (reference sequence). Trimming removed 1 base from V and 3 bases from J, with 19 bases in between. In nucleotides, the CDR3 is TGTGCCACCAGCAGAGCCCCGGGACCGGGGGGCGGCAAAAACATTCAGTACTTC. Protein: CATSRAPGPGGGKNIQYF.

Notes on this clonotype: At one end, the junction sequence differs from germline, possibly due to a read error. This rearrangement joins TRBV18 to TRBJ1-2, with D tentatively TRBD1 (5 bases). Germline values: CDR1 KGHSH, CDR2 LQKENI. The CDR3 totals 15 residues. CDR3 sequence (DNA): TGTGCCAGGTCACCACCAGGGCAGGGAAACTATGGCTACACCTTC. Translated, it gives CARSPPGQGNYGYTF.

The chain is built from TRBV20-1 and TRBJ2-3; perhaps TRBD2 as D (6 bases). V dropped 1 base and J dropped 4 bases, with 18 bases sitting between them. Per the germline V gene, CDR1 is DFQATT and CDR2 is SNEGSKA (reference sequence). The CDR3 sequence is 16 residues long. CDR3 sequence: CSARGAAGSVPDTQYF. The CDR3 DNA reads TGCAGTGCTAGAGGGGCAGCGGGTAGTGTCCCAGATACGCAGTATTTT.

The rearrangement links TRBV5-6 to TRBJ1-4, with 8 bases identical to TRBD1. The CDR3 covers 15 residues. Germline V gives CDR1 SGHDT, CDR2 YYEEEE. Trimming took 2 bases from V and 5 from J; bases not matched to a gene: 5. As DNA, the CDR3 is TGTGCCAGCAGCTTTGGACAGGGAGGGAATGAAAAACTGTTTTTT. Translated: CASSFGQGGNEKLFF.

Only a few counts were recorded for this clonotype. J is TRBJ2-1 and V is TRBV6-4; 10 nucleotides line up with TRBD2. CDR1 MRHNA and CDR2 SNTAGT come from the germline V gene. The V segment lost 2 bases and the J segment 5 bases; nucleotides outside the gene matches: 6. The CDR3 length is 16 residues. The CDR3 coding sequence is TGTGCCAGCAGTGACGTAGCGGGAGGAACCCACAATGAGCAGTTCTTC. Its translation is CASSDVAGGTHNEQFF.

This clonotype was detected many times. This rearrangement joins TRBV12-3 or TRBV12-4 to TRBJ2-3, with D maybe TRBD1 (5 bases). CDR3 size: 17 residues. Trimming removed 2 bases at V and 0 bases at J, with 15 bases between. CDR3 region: CASSLMDTLPSTDTQYF. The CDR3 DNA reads TGTGCCAGCAGTTTAATGGACACCTTGCCTAGCACAGATACGCAGTATTTT.

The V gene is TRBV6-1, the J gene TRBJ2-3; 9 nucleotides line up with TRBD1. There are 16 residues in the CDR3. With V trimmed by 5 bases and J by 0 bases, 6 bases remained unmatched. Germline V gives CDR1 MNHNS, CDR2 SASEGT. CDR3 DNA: TGTGCCAGCAGTCAAACGGGACAGGGTAGCACAGATACGCAGTATTTT. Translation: CASSQTGQGSTDTQYF.

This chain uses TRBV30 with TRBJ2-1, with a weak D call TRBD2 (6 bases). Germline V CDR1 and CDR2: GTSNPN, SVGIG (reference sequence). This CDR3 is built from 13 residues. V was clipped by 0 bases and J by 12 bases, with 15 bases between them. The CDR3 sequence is CAWSVKAGRGQFF. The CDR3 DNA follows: TGTGCCTGGAGTGTAAAAGCGGGCCGGGGGCAGTTCTTC.

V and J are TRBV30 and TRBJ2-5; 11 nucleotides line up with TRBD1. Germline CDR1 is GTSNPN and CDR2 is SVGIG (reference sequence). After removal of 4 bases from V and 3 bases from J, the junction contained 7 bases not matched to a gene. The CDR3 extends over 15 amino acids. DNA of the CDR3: TGTGCCTGGAATAGACCGGGACAGGGGGAAGAGACCCAGTACTTC. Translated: CAWNRPGQGEETQYF.

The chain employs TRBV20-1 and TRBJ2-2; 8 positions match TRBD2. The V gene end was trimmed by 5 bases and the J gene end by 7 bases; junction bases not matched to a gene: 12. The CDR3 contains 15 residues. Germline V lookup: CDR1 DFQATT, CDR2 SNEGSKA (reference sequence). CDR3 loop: CSAPGGGAFVGELFF. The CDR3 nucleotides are TGCAGTGCTCCCGGGGGGGGCGCTTTTGTCGGGGAGCTGTTTTTT.

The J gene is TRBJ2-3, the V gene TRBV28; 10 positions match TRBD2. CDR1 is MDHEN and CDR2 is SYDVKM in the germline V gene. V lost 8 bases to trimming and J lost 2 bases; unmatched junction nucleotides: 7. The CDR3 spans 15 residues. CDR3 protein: CASLTAGGSTDTQYF. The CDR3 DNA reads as TGTGCCAGCCTCACAGCGGGGGGGTCCACAGATACGCAGTATTTT.

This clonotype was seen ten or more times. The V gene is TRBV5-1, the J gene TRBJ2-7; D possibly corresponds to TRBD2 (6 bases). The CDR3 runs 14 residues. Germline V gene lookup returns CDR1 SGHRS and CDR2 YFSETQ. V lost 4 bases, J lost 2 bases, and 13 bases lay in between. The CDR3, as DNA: TGCGCCAGCAGCCAGGGACTCCTTACCTACGAGCAGTACTTC. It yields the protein CASSQGLLTYEQYF.

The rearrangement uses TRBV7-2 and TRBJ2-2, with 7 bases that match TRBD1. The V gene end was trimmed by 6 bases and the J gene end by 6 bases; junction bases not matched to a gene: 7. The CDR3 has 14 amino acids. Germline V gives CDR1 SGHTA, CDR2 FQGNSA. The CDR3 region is CASRSTGFPGELFF. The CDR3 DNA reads TGTGCCAGCAGGTCGACAGGGTTTCCCGGGGAGCTGTTTTTT.